Each of the 32 T cell receptor beta chains below was sequenced from the same sample in a study of human T cells and chemical hapten exposure. The authors' total RNA extraction used unfractionated whole blood. TCRdb reprocessed the 5' RACE reads with MiXCR, giving one entry per CDR3 protein. The table lists 110,000 or so distinct CDR3 sequences, approximately 20% of them singletons. The receptor set was obtained from a human donor in good health.

This clonotype was found a few times. CDR3 bases: TGTGCCAGCAGCGACTTGACTAGCGGGGTCACCGGGGAGCTGTTTTTT. This codes for CASSDLTSGVTGELFF. The chain recombines TRBV2 with TRBJ2-2, with 11 bases identical to TRBD2. Germline-derived CDR1 and CDR2 are SNHLY and FYNNEI. Trimming removed 6 bases from V and 4 bases from J; junction bases left unmatched: 7. This CDR3 is built from 16 residues.

The table lists this clonotype with many counts. The CDR3 nucleotides read TGTGCCAGCAGCACCTACACCGGGGAGCTGTTTTTT. This codes for CASSTYTGELFF. This chain uses TRBV7-3 with TRBJ2-2; D gene ambiguous. Germline CDR1 and CDR2: SGHTA and FQGTGA. This CDR3 comprises 12 residues. V lost 5 bases and J 3 bases, leaving 4 bases between the germline ends.

This clonotype has only a few counts. The chain employs TRBV7-9 and TRBJ1-1; D is undetermined. V lost 5 bases to trimming and J lost 1 base, with 5 bases between them. The CDR3 is made up of 12 amino acids. Germline CDR1 SEHNR, CDR2 FQNEAQ (reference sequence). Here the CDR3 reads CASSRANTEAFF. The CDR3 region has the DNA TGTGCCAGCAGCCGCGCGAACACTGAAGCTTTCTTT.

The genes are TRBV28 and TRBJ2-1, with TRBD2 as a possible D gene (7 bases). The CDR3 spans 16 residues. Germline CDR1 and CDR2: MDHEN and SYDVKM. The V end was cut by 6 bases, the J end by 2 bases, with 17 bases between. The CDR3 bases are TGTGCCAGCAGCCTGGGGGGGCGGCCCCCCTACAATGAGCAGTTCTTC. Protein sequence: CASSLGGRPPYNEQFF.

The chain joins TRBV10-1 to TRBJ2-1; D remains ambiguous. CDR1 is WNHNN and CDR2 is SYGVQD in the germline V gene (reference sequence). V gave up 0 bases and J gave up 9 bases, with 9 bases separating them. The CDR3 has 13 amino acids. CDR3 sequence: CASSESRSREQFF. The CDR3 DNA sequence: TGCGCCAGCAGTGAGTCGCGATCCCGTGAGCAGTTCTTC.

V is TRBV6-4 and J is TRBJ1-1; TRBD1 matches 7 bases. The V and J ends lost 8 bases and 2 bases, in that order; junction bases with no gene match: 11. This CDR3 contains 15 residues. The germline V gene encodes CDR1 MRHNA and CDR2 SNTAGT. CDR3 in DNA: TGTGCCAGCGTCGACAGTAAGGGGGCAAACACTGAAGCTTTCTTT. It specifies CASVDSKGANTEAFF.

This clonotype was detected only a few times. The chain couples TRBV15 to TRBJ1-6; no reliable D call. The germline V gene encodes CDR1 LNHNV and CDR2 YYDKDF (reference sequence). Trimming shortened V by 0 bases and J by 7 bases, and 7 bases separated the two germline ends. The CDR3 contains 14 residues. The CDR3 nucleotides are TGTGCCACCAGCAGAGATAATGAGAATTCACCCCTCCACTTT. Protein: CATSRDNENSPLHF.

V is TRBV29-1 and J is TRBJ2-3; D is unresolved. This CDR3 is built from 14 residues. Germline values: CDR1 SQVTM, CDR2 ANQGSEA. Trimming left V 7 bases short and J 0 bases short, with 14 bases between. In nucleotides, the CDR3 is TGCAGCGGTCTACTTGAGGTTAGCACAGATACGCAGTATTTT. It codes for CSGLLEVSTDTQYF.

This clonotype was found a few times. The genes are TRBV28 and TRBJ2-3, with 9 bases lining up with TRBD2. This CDR3 has 14 amino acids. The V gene's germline CDR1 is MDHEN and CDR2 SYDVKM. After removal of 5 bases from V and 1 base from J, the junction contained 1 base not matched to a gene. CDR3 loop: CASSQREGTDTQYF. DNA for the CDR3: TGTGCCAGCAGTCAGCGGGAGGGCACAGATACGCAGTATTTT.

The sample holds many counts of this clonotype. The chain uses TRBV28 and TRBJ2-5; D possibly uses TRBD1 or TRBD2 (5 bases each). The CDR3 is 15 residues long. Trimming removed 4 bases from V and 4 bases from J, with 16 bases in between. Germline values: CDR1 MDHEN, CDR2 SYDVKM. CDR3 coding DNA: TGTGCCAGCAGTTCCGCACCGGGACGAGGAGAGACCCAGTACTTC. Translating gives CASSSAPGRGETQYF.

This clonotype was found a few times. The rearrangement uses TRBV4-1 and TRBJ2-7, with D tentatively TRBD1 or TRBD2 (7 bases each). The CDR3 runs to 15 residues. Looked up from germline, CDR1 is MGHRA and CDR2 is YSYEKL. The germline V and J ends were trimmed by 1 base and 7 bases, with 17 bases remaining between them. The CDR3 here is CASSQVGTNRGEQYF. CDR3 nucleotide sequence: TGCGCCAGCAGCCAAGTAGGGACTAACAGGGGAGAGCAGTACTTC.

There are a few counts of this clonotype. This chain joins TRBV28 and TRBJ1-6; no definite D call. The CDR3 covers 13 residues. Trimming pared 3 bases from V and 14 bases from J, leaving 14 bases between. Looked up from germline, CDR1 is MDHEN and CDR2 is SYDVKM. For the CDR3, the DNA is TGTGCCAGCAGTTTGAGAACGGCCAGATCCCTCCACTTT. Encoded protein: CASSLRTARSLHF.

This clonotype was counted between two and nine times. The chain is built from TRBV11-2 and TRBJ1-4; D call uncertain. With 5 bases removed from V and 0 bases from J, the gap between germline ends came to 10 bases. Germline assignment: CDR1 SGHAT and CDR2 FQNNGV. The CDR3 contains 15 residues. The CDR3 sequence is CASSPRPATNEKLFF. CDR3 nucleotides: TGTGCCAGCAGCCCCAGACCAGCAACTAATGAAAAACTGTTTTTT.

DNA for the CDR3: TGTGCCAGCAGCGTCTCCATGGCGGGTCCCTACGAGCAGTACTTC. It is translated as CASSVSMAGPYEQYF. The rearrangement links TRBV9 to TRBJ2-7; tentatively, D is TRBD2 (5 bases). This CDR3 has 15 amino acids. The ends were cut back, 2 bases at V and 2 bases at J, with 14 bases in the middle. From germline, CDR1 is SGDLS and CDR2 YYNGEE.

This clonotype was found a few times. The chain is built from TRBV20-1 and TRBJ2-4; no definite D call. This CDR3 region has 15 residues. The V end lost 4 bases, the J end lost 7 bases, and 20 bases lay between the germline ends. Germline V gene lookup returns CDR1 DFQATT and CDR2 SNEGSKA (reference sequence). CDR3 bases: TGCAGTGCTAACACTTGGATGCTTAAAGAGAACATTCAGTACTTC. Protein: CSANTWMLKENIQYF.

The chain recombines TRBV7-2 with TRBJ2-1, with 7 bases that match TRBD2. CDR3 size: 14 residues. The J segment lost 3 bases and the V segment lost 5 bases, leaving 4 bases of the junction unmatched. Germline values: CDR1 SGHTA, CDR2 FQGNSA. In DNA form, the CDR3 reads TGTGCCAGCAGCCTTAGCGGGTTCTACAATGAGCAGTTCTTC. Its translation: CASSLSGFYNEQFF.

This clonotype showed up many times. This sequence joins TRBV28 and TRBJ2-7, with D hard to call. V shed 5 bases and J shed 1 base, with 3 bases lying between them. Germline V gene sequence: CDR1 MDHEN, CDR2 SYDVKM. This CDR3 has 11 residues. CDR3 nucleotides: TGTGCCAGCAGTCGGTCCTACGAGCAGTACTTC. Translated, it gives CASSRSYEQYF.

This clonotype came up a few times. The chain has TRBV5-4 and TRBJ2-1; the match to TRBD1 covers 12 bases. After removal of 4 bases from V and 1 base from J, the junction contained 12 bases not matched to a gene. The CDR3 sequence is 19 residues long. Looked up from germline, CDR1 is SGHNT and CDR2 is YYREEE (reference sequence). The CDR3, as DNA: TGTGCCAGCAGCGCAGGGACAGGGGGCGCGCTTAGATCCTACAATGAGCAGTTCTTC. The encoded protein is CASSAGTGGALRSYNEQFF.

The V gene is TRBV2, the J gene TRBJ2-2; 7 nucleotides align to TRBD2. J gave up 4 bases and V 6 bases, and 8 bases lay outside the gene matches. Germline loops: CDR1 SNHLY, CDR2 FYNNEI. This CDR3 has 15 residues. The CDR3 DNA reads TGTGCCAGCAGCGCGGGCGGGAGCCCCACCGGGGAGCTGTTTTTT. Protein sequence: CASSAGGSPTGELFF.

The chain is built from TRBV5-1 and TRBJ2-1; D call uncertain. Looked up from germline, CDR1 is SGHRS and CDR2 is YFSETQ. CDR3 size: 13 residues. Trimming pared 5 bases from V and 7 bases from J, leaving 13 bases between. The CDR3 region is CASRFGAWNEQFF. Here the CDR3 DNA reads TGCGCCAGCAGGTTTGGAGCGTGGAATGAGCAGTTCTTC.

This sequence joins TRBV5-1 and TRBJ2-1; a possible D gene is TRBD1 (6 bases). The CDR3 sequence is 16 residues long. The V end lost 4 bases, the J end lost 7 bases, and 21 bases lay between the germline ends. Looked up from germline, CDR1 is SGHRS and CDR2 is YFSETQ. For the CDR3, the DNA is TGCGCCAGCAGCCAGGGGTCAACAGGGTGGGGAAATGAGCAGTTCTTC. Its protein is CASSQGSTGWGNEQFF.

The CDR3 sequence: CASNFAQGAEQYF. As DNA, the CDR3 is TGTGCCAGCAATTTTGCCCAGGGTGCCGAGCAGTACTTC. The chain is built from TRBV27 and TRBJ2-7, with D maybe TRBD1 (5 bases). Germline-derived CDR1 and CDR2 are MNHEY and SMNVEV (reference sequence). The V end was cut by 7 bases, the J end by 6 bases, with 16 bases between. This CDR3 has 13 residues.

V and J are TRBV4-1 and TRBJ2-1, with D possibly TRBD2 on 6 matching bases. From germline, CDR1 is MGHRA and CDR2 YSYEKL. V dropped 0 bases and J dropped 7 bases, with 13 bases sitting between them. The CDR3 extends over 15 amino acids. The CDR3 DNA is TGCGCCAGCAGCCAAGAGCGGAGAGCGGGTAATGAGCAGTTCTTC. This codes for CASSQERRAGNEQFF.

This clonotype was observed many times. J is TRBJ1-1 and V is TRBV4-2; TRBD1 agrees at 9 bases. Per the germline V gene, CDR1 is LGHNA and CDR2 is YNFKEQ. The CDR3 covers 16 residues. J lost 5 bases, V lost 0 bases, and 7 bases had no gene match. The CDR3 is CASSQDGQGFSTEAFF. CDR3 coding DNA: TGTGCCAGCAGCCAAGACGGACAGGGGTTTAGTACTGAAGCTTTCTTT.

This clonotype has a handful of counts. The V and J genes are TRBV24-1 and TRBJ2-2; TRBD1 matches 8 bases. The junction had 8 bases not matched to a gene; V was cut back by 6 bases and J by 6 bases. Germline V gene data show CDR1 as KGHDR and CDR2 as SFDVKD. This CDR3 region has 15 residues. In DNA form, the CDR3 reads TGTGCCACCAGTCGCCCAGGGGGCGCGCCCGGGGAGCTGTTTTTT. Its translation is CATSRPGGAPGELFF.

In its sample, this clonotype was seen once. V gene TRBV6-1 combines with J gene TRBJ2-1; no firm D call. The CDR3 totals 13 residues. Germline assignment: CDR1 MNHNS and CDR2 SASEGT. The V end lost 1 base, the J end lost 9 bases, and 10 bases lay between the germline ends. CDR3 nucleotide sequence: TGTGCCAGCAGTGAAGTGCTCTTAGGTGAGCAGTTCTTC. As protein: CASSEVLLGEQFF.

This clonotype occurred a few times. The rearrangement joins TRBV7-6 to TRBJ2-1; TRBD1 agrees at 9 bases. The CDR3 is 13 amino acids. Trimming cost V 8 bases and J 9 bases; bases outside gene matches: 8. In germline, CDR1 is SGHVS, CDR2 FNYEAQ. The CDR3 sequence is CASSEQGAFEQFF. DNA of the CDR3: TGTGCCAGCTCGGAACAGGGGGCCTTTGAGCAGTTCTTC.

The V and J genes are TRBV5-1 and TRBJ2-3; TRBD2 agrees at 9 bases. The junction had 5 bases not matched to a gene; V was cut back by 0 bases and J by 3 bases. CDR3 length equals 16 residues. The V gene's germline CDR1 is SGHRS and CDR2 YFSETQ. CDR3 amino acids: CASSLATSGRTDTQYF. DNA of the CDR3: TGCGCCAGCAGCTTGGCCACTAGCGGGCGGACAGATACGCAGTATTTT.

A remark on this clonotype: The junction departs from the called germline gene at one end, perhaps through a read error. The chain recombines TRBV10-3 with TRBJ2-1; 11 bases are a match to TRBD2. The CDR3 runs 13 residues. CDR1 and CDR2 from the germline V gene are ENHRY and SYGVKD. This CDR3 reads CAISGGLAEGRLF. The CDR3 DNA reads TGTGCCATCAGCGGGGGACTAGCGGAGGGACGTCTCTTC.

V and J are TRBV6-5 and TRBJ2-5; D may be TRBD1 (6 bases). Germline values: CDR1 MNHEY, CDR2 SVGAGI. Trimming shortened V by 6 bases and J by 1 base, and 15 bases separated the two germline ends. This CDR3 has 15 amino acids. The DNA of the CDR3 is TGTGCCAGCAGAACCCCCGGGACACCCCAAGAGACCCAGTACTTC. Its translation: CASRTPGTPQETQYF.

Notes on this clonotype: The junction differs from germline at one of its ends, possibly a read error. The CDR3 here is CASSPDPHF. CDR3 nucleotides: TGTGCCAGCAGTCCAGACCCCCACTTC. J is TRBJ2-7 and V is TRBV27; D unclear. Germline V lookup: CDR1 MNHEY, CDR2 SMNVEV (reference sequence). The CDR3 is 9 amino acids.

This clonotype appeared a few times. This chain connects TRBV2 to TRBJ2-3, with a tentative D call TRBD2 (5 bases). Trimming removed 5 bases at V and 4 bases at J, with 13 bases between. CDR3 length equals 14 residues. Germline CDR1 and CDR2: SNHLY and FYNNEI. DNA for the CDR3: TGTGCCAGCAGTAAGAGGGAGACTGCAGATACGCAGTATTTT. Translated: CASSKRETADTQYF.